Listed below are T cell receptor beta chains from one sample, sequenced in a study of cytomegalovirus exposure and HLA in healthy donors. Profiling relied on immunoSEQ multiplex PCR, and the TCRdb table lists in-frame clones only, not all of them. The data hold 90,000 to 150,000 clones, with 70% to 80% observed a single time. Sequenced input: PBMCs. Every receptor here comes from a woman aged 40 to 55 in good health and CMV-seropositive. CDR3s include the opening cysteine and the closing phenylalanine or tryptophan. A D gene is named only where the DNA matches it firmly. Rows give clone size only sometimes, using once, few, many, or a class for an expanded clone.

CDR3 protein	CDR3 DNA	V gene	clone size	D gene	CDR3 length	J gene
CASSNDRGTGNTIYF	TGTGCCAGCAGTAATGACAGGGGGACTGGAAACACCATATATTTT	TRBV6-5	.	TRBD1	15	TRBJ1-3
CASSFGTTNYGYTF	TGTGCCAGCAGTTTCGGGACAACTAACTATGGCTACACCTTC	TRBV27	once	.	14	TRBJ1-2
CASNGQTNTEAFF	TGTGCCAGCAACGGACAGACGAACACTGAAGCTTTCTTT	TRBV2	.	.	13	TRBJ1-1
CASKTQGPSYEQYF	TGTGCCAGTAAAACACAGGGCCCTTCCTACGAGCAGTACTTC	TRBV19	many	.	14	TRBJ2-7
CASSYSTGVNEQFF	TGTGCCAGCAGTTACTCGACAGGGGTCAATGAGCAGTTCTTC	TRBV6-5	.	TRBD1	14	TRBJ2-1
CASSFDRVYGYTF	TGTGCCAGCAGTTTTGACAGGGTCTATGGCTACACCTTC	TRBV27	.	TRBD1	13	TRBJ1-2
CASSLDRGAETQYF	TGTGCCAGCTCATTGGACCGGGGGGCAGAGACCCAGTACTTC	TRBV2	.	.	14	TRBJ2-5
CASSSPSGGNPSTDTQYF	TGTGCCAGTAGTTCCCCCAGCGGGGGCAACCCTAGCACAGATACGCAGTATTTT	TRBV19	few	TRBD2	18	TRBJ2-3
CASSLDSKNTEAFF	TGTGCCAGCAGCTTAGACTCGAAGAACACTGAAGCTTTCTTT	TRBV7-9	.	.	14	TRBJ1-1
CASSQQGAGELFF	TGTGCCAGCTCGCAACAGGGGGCCGGGGAGCTGTTTTTT	TRBV18	.	TRBD1	13	TRBJ2-2
CASSRLTGSSYEQYF	TGCGCCAGCAGTCGATTGACAGGGAGCTCCTACGAGCAGTACTTC	TRBV23-1	.	TRBD1	15	TRBJ2-7
CASSGQGYPHNYGYTF	TGTGCCAGCAGCGGACAGGGCTATCCTCACAACTATGGCTACACCTTC	TRBV5-4	.	TRBD1	16	TRBJ1-2
CATSRDAVPGNTIYF	TGTGCCACCAGCAGAGATGCGGTGCCCGGAAACACCATATATTTT	TRBV15	.	.	15	TRBJ1-3
CASSSPDFHYEQYF	TGTGCCAGCAGCTCCCCGGACTTTCACTACGAGCAGTACTTC	TRBV13	.	.	14	TRBJ2-7
CASSLLSSGGASVETQYF	TGCGCCAGCAGCTTGTTGTCCAGCGGGGGGGCCTCTGTAGAGACCCAGTACTTC	TRBV5-1	few	TRBD2	18	TRBJ2-5
CASTQTGFGEAFF	TGTGCCAGCACCCAGACAGGGTTTGGCGAAGCTTTCTTT	TRBV5-5	.	TRBD1	13	TRBJ1-1
CASRQDRDRYYGYTF	TGTGCCAGCAGGCAAGACCGGGACAGGTACTATGGCTACACCTTC	TRBV6-6	.	TRBD1	15	TRBJ1-2
CASSSSGLNTDTQYF	TGTGCCAGCAGTTCCAGCGGGCTAAACACAGATACGCAGTATTTT	TRBV7-3	once	.	15	TRBJ2-3
CASSFRVNTEAFF	TGCGCCAGCAGCTTCAGGGTGAACACTGAAGCTTTCTTT	TRBV5-1	few	.	13	TRBJ1-1
CASSPKAGANQPQHF	TGTGCCAGCTCACCGAAGGCAGGTGCTAATCAGCCCCAGCATTTT	TRBV18	.	.	15	TRBJ1-5
CASSYSRGVAGNEQFF	TGTGCCAGCAGTTACTCCAGGGGGGTAGCGGGGAATGAGCAGTTCTTC	TRBV6-5	.	.	16	TRBJ2-1
CASSFARGAYEQYF	TGTGCCAGCAGCTTTGCCAGGGGGGCCTACGAGCAGTACTTC	TRBV11-2	few	.	14	TRBJ2-7
CASQDRASGNTIYF	TGTGCCAGTCAGGACAGGGCTTCTGGAAACACCATATATTTT	TRBV27	few	TRBD1	14	TRBJ1-3